This T cell receptor (beta chain) was sequenced for a study of blood T cells in healthy people across ages. Whole-study findings and limits: It was found that TCR beta diversity correlated strongly with the percentage of naive T cells.

This clonotype has only a few counts. Its antigen is still unknown. The CDR3 runs to 13 residues. It was with a sample-barcoded 5' primer and a J-beta primer mix that a second PCR of roughly 7 to 12 cycles was run. TCRdb re-called the 5' RACE reads with MiXCR, one entry per CDR3 protein. The sample includes around 1,000,000 distinct CDR3 sequences, under 30% of them seen just once. These same data were also listed under a study on T cells of mothers and their children.

The chain links TRBV12-3 or TRBV12-4 to TRBJ2-5, with D unresolved. The DNA end favors TRBJ2-7, so the J call may be wrong. The sequence derives from a girl aged 2-9 years in good health. Sequencing was done on a sample of blood. CDR3 protein: CASSLQMTYEQYF. As DNA, the CDR3 is TGTGCCAGCAGCCTCCAAATGACCTACGAGCAGTACTTC.